The clone carrying this T cell receptor (beta chain) was counted only a few times. The authors ran a second PCR of roughly 6 to 12 cycles using a sample-barcoded 5' primer and a J-beta primer mix. TCRdb reprocessed the 5' RACE reads with MiXCR, giving one entry per CDR3 protein. This table holds around 1.5 million distinct CDR3 sequences, 34% found once. This sample was included in a study of blood T cells in healthy people across ages. Across the study: When template switching was applied, about one barcoded beta molecule was captured per two T cells.

Germline CDR1 SGHRS, CDR2 YFSETQ. V was pared by 4 bases and J by 5 bases, with 12 bases between. The CDR3 extends over 13 amino acids. This receptor was taken from a woman in her thirties in good health. The sample was blood. The V gene is TRBV5-1, the J gene TRBJ2-5; D remains unclear. The CDR3 sequence: CASSVPPMETQYF. The CDR3 region has the DNA TGCGCCAGCAGCGTGCCCCCCATGGAGACCCAGTACTTC.